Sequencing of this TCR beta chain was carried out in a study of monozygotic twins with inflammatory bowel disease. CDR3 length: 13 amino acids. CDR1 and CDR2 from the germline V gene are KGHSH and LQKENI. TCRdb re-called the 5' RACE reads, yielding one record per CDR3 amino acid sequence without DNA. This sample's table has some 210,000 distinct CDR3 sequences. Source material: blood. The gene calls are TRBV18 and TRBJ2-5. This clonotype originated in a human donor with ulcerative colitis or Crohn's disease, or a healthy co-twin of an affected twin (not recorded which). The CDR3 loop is CASSPSNQETQYF.